These 22 T cell receptor beta chains were all obtained from the same sample, sequenced in a study of tissue T cells after allogeneic stem cell transplantation. Documented time point: mouse harvest day 7 after allogeneic transplant. Mouse grafts combined 10^7 T-cell-depleted bone marrow cells with 10^6 splenic CD5+ T cells. The data were produced by immunoSEQ multiplex PCR, yet TCRdb's version contains in-frame clones alone and is incomplete. The sample contains over 8,500 clones, 35% to 50% of which appear only once. Input material: skin. These receptors all stem from a female BALB/c mouse given C57BL/6 T cells with graft-versus-host disease after an allogeneic hematopoietic cell transplant.

This clone was counted only a few times. Genes here carry mouse names. The CDR3 extends 1 residue past the end of the read, so its final part is completed from the germline J gene. The chain has TRBV26 and TRBJ2-7, with a tentative D call TRBD2 (6 bases). Germline lookup yields CDR1 KGHPV and CDR2 FQNQEV (reference sequence). V was pared by 6 bases and J by 4 bases, with 16 bases between. The CDR3 runs to 14 residues. Incomplete CDR3 DNA: TGTGCCAGCAGACAACTGGGCAGCTCTTATGAACAGTAC. Encoded protein: CASRQLGSSYEQY. The CDR3 as a whole reads CASRQLGSSYEQYF.

For this clone: The gene names here belong to mouse. The read is 1 residue too short to cover the CDR3 end, so that end is filled in from the germline J gene. The rearrangement joins TRBV5 to TRBJ2-5, with 11 bases aligning to TRBD2. CDR3 size: 14 residues. Germline V gives CDR1 LGHNA, CDR2 YNLKQL (reference sequence). V trimming: 5 bases; J trimming: 7 bases; junction bases outside the gene matches: 5. CDR3 region: CASSSRDWGNTQYF. The CDR3 DNA, read in part, is TGTGCCAGCAGCTCCCGGGACTGGGGGAACACCCAGTAC.

Of note for this clone: These gene names are mouse names. The read is 1 residue too short to cover the CDR3 end, so that end is filled in from the germline J gene. The chain employs TRBV26 and TRBJ1-1, with D perhaps matching TRBD1 (6 bases). V lost 6 bases and J lost 1, with 12 bases in between. Germline V gene lookup returns CDR1 KGHPV and CDR2 FQNQEV (reference sequence). The CDR3 consists of 14 residues. The sequenced CDR3 bases are TGTGCCAGCAGGACCGGGACACGAAACACAGAAGTCTTC. Translation gives CASRTGTRNTEVF. The complete CDR3 reads CASRTGTRNTEVFF.

By frequency in the sample, this clone is medium-sized. Mouse germline and gene names are used. The read falls 1 residue short of the CDR3 end, and the missing part is taken from the germline J gene. The chain recombines TRBV26 with TRBJ2-1; D call uncertain. V lost 0 bases and J lost 2, with 5 bases in between. CDR1 is KGHPV, CDR2 FQNQEV, per germline (reference sequence). The CDR3 contains 14 residues. CDR3 protein: CASSLSSYYAEQFF. The covered CDR3 bases are TGTGCCAGCAGTCTGTCCAGTTACTATGCTGAGCAGTTC.

By sample share, this clone is medium-sized. Gene names are the mouse ones. CDR3 DNA (partial): TGTGCCAGCTCTCTACTGGGGGGGCATGAACAGTAC. Translated: CASSLLGGHEQY. The full CDR3 protein is CASSLLGGHEQYF. The chain uses TRBV12-1 and TRBJ2-7; TRBD2 matches 11 bases. The read is 1 residue too short to cover the CDR3 end, so that end is filled in from the germline J gene. Looked up from germline, CDR1 is SGHSN and CDR2 is HYEKVE. The CDR3 length is 13 residues. Germline trimming cut 1 base from V and 5 bases from J; bases unmatched to any gene: 0.

About this clone itself: These gene names are mouse names. The read finishes 1 residue shy of the CDR3 end, and the germline J gene is used to complete it. The sample carries other DNA sequences with the same CDR3. The chain combines TRBV26 with TRBJ1-1; D may be TRBD1 (6 bases). Trimming took off 3 bases at V and 2 bases at J, with 7 bases between the two ends. The CDR3 length is 13 residues. Germline loops: CDR1 KGHPV, CDR2 FQNQEV (reference sequence). CDR3: CASSLGGNTEVFF. The CDR3 bases that were read are TGTGCCAGCAGTCTTGGGGGCAACACAGAAGTCTTC.

Of note for this clone: Gene and germline names: mouse. Read sequence stops 1 residue before the CDR3 end, and the germline J gene provides the missing end. The rearrangement links TRBV4 to TRBJ2-4; TRBD2 matches 7 bases. The CDR3 is 15 amino acids. Germline V gene sequence: CDR1 LGHDT, CDR2 YNNKQL (reference sequence). With V trimmed by 5 bases and J by 0 bases, 5 bases remained unmatched. The CDR3: CASSIGGGSQNTLYF. The CDR3 bases that were read are TGTGCCAGCAGCATCGGGGGGGGAAGTCAAAACACCTTGTAC.

To note about this clone: Here the gene names and germline are mouse. The CDR3 end is not reached by the read, which stops 1 residue before it; the germline J gene fills it in. The rearrangement joins TRBV5 to TRBJ2-3, with 7 bases identical to TRBD2. The CDR3 spans 14 residues. The V gene's germline CDR1 is LGHNA and CDR2 YNLKQL (reference sequence). V trimming: 2 bases; J trimming: 1 base; junction bases outside the gene matches: 0. CDR3 DNA (partial): TGTGCCAGCAGCCAACTGGGGGGTGCAGAAACGCTGTAT. Amino acid sequence: CASSQLGGAETLY. The complete CDR3 reads CASSQLGGAETLYF.

Of note for this clone: Mouse germline and gene names are used. The CDR3 end lies 1 residue beyond the end of the read and is filled in from the germline J gene. This chain connects TRBV13-2 to TRBJ2-7; 10 bases agree with TRBD2. Germline V gene data show CDR1 as NNHNN and CDR2 as SYGAGS (reference sequence). The V and J ends lost 0 bases and 4 bases, in that order; junction bases with no gene match: 7. The CDR3 contains 16 residues. CDR3 loop: CASGDAPGLGVYEQYF. Partial CDR3 DNA: TGTGCCAGCGGTGATGCCCCCGGACTGGGGGTTTATGAACAGTAC.

Comment on this clone: These gene names are mouse names. Sequencing ends 1 residue short of the CDR3 end; the germline J gene provides the rest. This chain links TRBV15 with TRBJ2-1; D is unclear. CDR1 is SGHND, CDR2 FRSKSL, per germline. This CDR3 spans 13 amino acids. Trimming took 6 bases from V and 2 from J, leaving 8 bases between them. The CDR3 bases that were read are TGTGCCAGCAGCCCGCCCGACTATGCTGAGCAGTTC. Translation: CASSPPDYAEQF. The whole CDR3 protein reads CASSPPDYAEQFF.

This clone was recorded a few times. The gene names given are mouse names. Sequencing ends 1 residue short of the CDR3 end; the germline J gene provides the rest. The rearrangement links TRBV12-2 to TRBJ2-7, with 7 bases that match TRBD2. Trimming removed 0 bases from V and 0 bases from J; junction bases left unmatched: 1. The V gene's germline CDR1 is SGHLS and CDR2 HYDKME. The CDR3 is 14 amino acids. The CDR3 spells CASSLPGGSYEQYF. The part of the CDR3 DNA that was read is TGTGCCAGCTCTCTCCCTGGGGGCTCCTATGAACAGTAC.

This clone was counted a few times. Each gene name is a mouse one. The CDR3 bases that were read are TGTGCAAGCAGCAACTGGGGGGCTGAACAGTAC. This sequence encodes CASSNWGAEQY. The CDR3 in its entirety is CASSNWGAEQYF. The chain links TRBV16 to TRBJ2-7; TRBD2 matches at 9 bases. The sequenced fragment ends 1 residue before the CDR3 boundary, so the rest is inferred from the germline J gene. Germline loops: CDR1 SGHSA, CDR2 FRNQAP. This CDR3 comprises 12 residues. With V trimmed by 5 bases and J by 6 bases, 2 bases remained unmatched.

This clone was seen only a few times. Germline and genes: mouse. The DNA ends 1 residue before the CDR3 does, and the rest of the CDR3 is filled in from the germline J gene. This chain joins TRBV16 and TRBJ2-3; a weak D match, TRBD1 (5 bases). This CDR3 has 14 residues. Trimming stripped 2 bases from V and 0 bases from J, with 6 bases between. CDR1 is SGHSA, CDR2 FRNQAP, per germline. CDR3 sequence: CASSLQGSAETLYF. CDR3 bases read: TGTGCAAGCAGCTTACAGGGTAGTGCAGAAACGCTGTAT.

As for this clone: Mouse gene names and germline throughout. The read finishes 1 residue shy of the CDR3 end, and the germline J gene is used to complete it. This chain links TRBV3 with TRBJ2-3; 8 bases match TRBD1. V trimming: 3 bases; J trimming: 3 bases; junction bases outside the gene matches: 8. Germline CDR1 and CDR2: SNHLY and FYNGKV (reference sequence). The CDR3 runs to 16 residues. The part of the CDR3 DNA that was read is TGTGCCAGCAGCTTGAGGACAGGGAGGAGGGCAGAAACGCTGTAT. Encoded protein: CASSLRTGRRAETLY. The full CDR3 reads CASSLRTGRRAETLYF.

With regard to this clone: Gene names are the mouse ones. Read data end 1 residue before the CDR3 end; the end is taken from the germline J gene. The rearrangement links TRBV16 to TRBJ2-3; 8 bases match TRBD1. Germline V gene data show CDR1 as SGHSA and CDR2 as FRNQAP. Trimming cost V 2 bases and J 3 bases; bases outside gene matches: 1. This CDR3 is built from 14 residues. This CDR3 reads CASSLQGAAETLYF. The DNA read from the CDR3 is TGTGCAAGCAGCTTACAGGGGGCAGCAGAAACGCTGTAT.

A remark on this clone: Here the gene names and germline are mouse. The read ends 1 residue early relative to the CDR3; the germline J gene fills the gap. The chain couples TRBV13-2 to TRBJ2-3; D call uncertain. The V gene lost 0 bases and the J gene lost 1 base, with 6 bases spanning the gap. This CDR3 comprises 14 residues. The germline CDR1 and CDR2 sequences are NNHNN and SYGAGS (reference sequence). CDR3 residues: CASGDAVGAETLYF. The part of the CDR3 DNA that was read is TGTGCCAGCGGTGATGCAGTTGGTGCAGAAACGCTGTAT.

As to this clone: Mouse germline and gene names are used. Read data end 1 residue before the CDR3 end; the end is taken from the germline J gene. The V call is TRBV12-1, the J call TRBJ1-4, with D uncertain. The germline V gene encodes CDR1 SGHSN and CDR2 HYEKVE. The germline V and J ends were trimmed by 0 bases and 0 bases, with 4 bases remaining between them. This CDR3 has 14 amino acids. CDR3 sequence: CASSLGLSNERLFF. CDR3 DNA (partial): TGTGCCAGCTCTCTCGGTCTTTCCAACGAAAGATTATTT. Full variable domain (missing parts from reference TRBV12-1 and TRBJ1-4): DSGVVQSPRHIIKEKGGRSVLTCIPISGHSNVVWYQQTLGKELKFLIQHYEKVERDKGFLPSRFSVQQFDDYHSEMNMSALELEDSAMYFCASSLGLSNERLFFGHGTKLSVL.

In its sample, this clone was seen a few times. The gene names given are mouse names. The CDR3 goes on 1 residue after the read ends, and that part is filled in from the germline J gene. The chain employs TRBV1 and TRBJ1-1, with 9 bases identical to TRBD1. The CDR3 length is 16 residues. J lost 0 bases, V lost 2 bases, and 4 bases had no gene match. Germline V gene data show CDR1 as NSQYPW and CDR2 as LRSPGD (reference sequence). The covered CDR3 bases are TGCACCTGCAGTGCAACCGGGACAGGGTCAAACACAGAAGTCTTC. Translating it yields CTCSATGTGSNTEVF. The CDR3, in full, reads CTCSATGTGSNTEVFF.

By share, this clone ranks as medium-sized. The gene names given are mouse names. The CDR3 end falls 1 residue outside the read, so it is completed with the germline J gene. This sequence joins TRBV17 and TRBJ2-7; 7 nucleotides align to TRBD1. After removal of 0 bases from V and 7 bases from J, the junction contained 6 bases not matched to a gene. The CDR3 totals 14 residues. Germline CDR1 MNHDT, CDR2 YYDKIL. The CDR3 loop is CASSRERQGLEQYF. Incomplete CDR3 DNA: TGTGCTAGCAGTAGAGAACGACAGGGTTTGGAACAGTAC. The full variable domain, rest sourced from reference TRBV17 and TRBJ2-7, is DTTVKQNPRYKLARVGKPVNLICSQTMNHDTMYWYQKKPNQAPKLLLFYYDKILNREADTFEKFQSSRPNNSFCSLYIGSAGLEYSAMYLCASSRERQGLEQYFGPGTRLTVL.

With respect to this clone: Here the gene names and germline are mouse. The read halts 1 residue ahead of the CDR3 end, with the missing end drawn from the germline J gene. The chain is built from TRBV26 and TRBJ1-1; D uncertain. The V and J ends lost 2 bases and 1 base respectively, with 5 bases between them. The germline CDR1 and CDR2 sequences are KGHPV and FQNQEV (reference sequence). The length of the CDR3 is 13 residues. The covered CDR3 bases are TGTGCCAGCAGTCTGGAGGGGAACACAGAAGTCTTC. As protein: CASSLEGNTEVF. The whole CDR3 reads CASSLEGNTEVFF.

This clone was seen a handful of times. Here the gene names and germline are mouse. Read sequence stops 1 residue before the CDR3 end, and the germline J gene provides the missing end. The chain uses TRBV3 and TRBJ1-2; D is possibly TRBD1 (6 bases). The CDR3 covers 15 residues. Trimming removed 5 bases from V and 0 bases from J, with 13 bases in between. Germline V gene data show CDR1 as SNHLY and CDR2 as FYNGKV (reference sequence). The CDR3 loop is CASSPGTHANSDYTF. Partial CDR3 DNA: TGTGCCAGCAGCCCTGGGACACATGCAAACTCCGACTACACC.

Comment on this clone: The gene names here belong to mouse. The observed sequence ends 1 residue before the CDR3 terminus, with the missing tail filled in from the germline J gene. This chain connects TRBV3 to TRBJ2-1; 10 nucleotides align to TRBD2. V was pared by 5 bases and J by 3 bases, with 1 base of the junction left unmatched. The germline CDR1 and CDR2 sequences are SNHLY and FYNGKV (reference sequence). The CDR3 is 14 amino acids. CDR3 amino acids: CASSHWGGYAEQFF. The part of the CDR3 DNA that was read is TGTGCCAGCAGCCACTGGGGGGGCTATGCTGAGCAGTTC.